What follows are 12 T cell receptor beta chains derived from one specimen sequenced in a study of molecular identifiers for immune sequencing clone quantification. TCRdb reprocessed the PCR reads with MiXCR, giving one entry per CDR3 protein. The table includes about 100,000 distinct CDR3 sequences, about a third detected once. Sequences were obtained from naive CD8+ T cells from blood, with Jurkat cell RNA spiked in. Noted subset: FACS-sorted CD8+CD4-CCR7+CD45RA+ naive T cells. These receptors were collected from a human donor in good health. Some libraries in this study had Jurkat cell RNA spiked in.

The chain links TRBV18 to TRBJ2-5; TRBD2 agrees at 13 bases. The CDR3 runs to 18 residues. Trimming at V came to 3 bases and at J to 4 bases, leaving 11 bases not matched to a gene. CDR1 KGHSH and CDR2 LQKENI come from the germline V gene. DNA for the CDR3: TGTGCCAGCTCACCTGGACAGTCGGGACTAGCGGGACGAGAGACCCAGTACTTC. This codes for CASSPGQSGLAGRETQYF.

This clonotype was detected a few times. V and J are TRBV7-9 and TRBJ1-6; 7 bases fit TRBD1. In germline, CDR1 is SEHNR, CDR2 FQNEAQ (reference sequence). This CDR3 is built from 16 residues. The trim removed 5 bases at V and 8 bases at J, leaving 12 bases unmatched. CDR3 in amino acids: CASSKTTGRRDSPLHF. The CDR3, as DNA: TGTGCCAGCAGCAAAACGACAGGGCGAAGGGATTCACCCCTCCACTTT. Full variable domain (rest looked up from reference TRBV7-9 and TRBJ1-6): DTGVSQNPRHKITKRGQNVTFRCDPISEHNRLYWYRQTLGQGPEFLTYFQNEAQLEKSRLLSDRFSAERPKGSFSTLEIQRTEQGDSAMYLCASSKTTGRRDSPLHFGNGTRLTVT.

This clonotype was observed a single time. The chain uses TRBV14 and TRBJ2-3; D call uncertain. The V gene lost 1 base and the J gene lost 5 bases, with 16 bases spanning the gap. The CDR3 is 16 residues long. The germline CDR1 and CDR2 sequences are SGHDN and FVKESK. CDR3 loop: CASSQVEALPIDTQYF. The CDR3 DNA is TGTGCCAGCAGCCAAGTGGAAGCCTTACCCATAGATACGCAGTATTTT.

This chain links TRBV19 with TRBJ2-1, with a possible D match to TRBD1 (6 bases). The germline gives CDR1 LNHDA, CDR2 SQIVND (reference sequence). The CDR3 is made up of 15 amino acids. Between the trimmed V and J ends, which lost 5 bases and 0 bases, there was a span of 11 bases. The CDR3 region has the DNA TGTGCCAGTAGTGTGGGGACAAGCTCCTACAATGAGCAGTTCTTC. Encoded protein: CASSVGTSSYNEQFF.

This clonotype was observed many times. The chain joins TRBV28 to TRBJ2-3; D unclear. The V end lost 3 bases, the J end lost 1 base, and 11 bases lay between the germline ends. The germline V gene has CDR1 MDHEN and CDR2 SYDVKM. This CDR3 is built from 15 residues. CDR3 in amino acids: CASSLPPEGTDTQYF. As DNA, the CDR3 is TGTGCCAGCAGTTTGCCCCCGGAAGGCACAGATACGCAGTATTTT.

This clonotype was detected ten times or more. The genes are TRBV29-1 and TRBJ1-1; perhaps TRBD1 as D (6 bases). The CDR3 covers 14 residues. Germline CDR1 SQVTM, CDR2 ANQGSEA. The V end was cut by 3 bases, the J end by 4 bases, with 15 bases between. The CDR3 region is CSVEWAGEGTEAFF. Here the CDR3 DNA reads TGCAGCGTTGAGTGGGCAGGGGAGGGCACTGAAGCTTTCTTT.

This clonotype has just one count. This sequence joins TRBV19 and TRBJ2-1; D might be TRBD2 (5 bases). Trimming cost V 4 bases and J 2 bases, with 9 bases left between them. Looked up from germline, CDR1 is LNHDA and CDR2 is SQIVND (reference sequence). The length of the CDR3 is 14 residues. CDR3 residues: CASSSSGTYNEQFF. The DNA for the CDR3 is TGTGCCAGTAGTAGCAGCGGAACCTACAATGAGCAGTTCTTC.

At least ten counts were recorded for this clonotype. CDR3 protein: CSARLAGDTQYF. In nucleotides, the CDR3 is TGCAGTGCTCGACTAGCGGGAGATACGCAGTATTTT. V is TRBV20-1 and J is TRBJ2-3; 10 nucleotides align to TRBD2. The CDR3 consists of 12 residues. The germline V gene encodes CDR1 DFQATT and CDR2 SNEGSKA (reference sequence). Trimming removed 5 bases from V and 5 bases from J; junction bases left unmatched: 1.

This clonotype was detected a few times. The J gene is TRBJ2-5, the V gene TRBV5-8; no reliable D call. V was shortened by 0 bases and J by 2 bases, with 14 bases between the two germline ends. Germline lookup yields CDR1 SGHTS and CDR2 YDEGEE. CDR3 length: 16 amino acids. The CDR3 reads CASSLVVRPRQETQYF. The CDR3, as DNA: TGTGCCAGCAGCTTGGTTGTCAGACCCCGACAAGAGACCCAGTACTTC. Full variable domain (remainder filled in from reference TRBV5-8 and TRBJ2-5): EAGVTQSPTHLIKTRGQQATLRCSPISGHTSVYWYQQALGLGLQFLLWYDEGEERNRGNFPPRFSGRQFPNYSSELNVNALELEDSALYLCASSLVVRPRQETQYFGPGTRLLVL.

This clonotype was picked up many times. CDR3 loop: CAIGGAQGVLDTQYF. The CDR3 nucleotides are TGTGCCATCGGGGGGGCGCAGGGAGTTTTAGATACGCAGTATTTT. V usage is TRBV28 and J usage is TRBJ2-3, with TRBD2 identical over 8 bases. Germline V gives CDR1 MDHEN, CDR2 SYDVKM. This CDR3 has 15 amino acids. V shed 10 bases, J shed 5 bases, and the junction held 14 bases outside the gene matches.

Of note for this clonotype: Germline and junction disagree at one end, which may indicate a read error. The rearrangement joins TRBV27 to TRBJ1-5; no definite D call. This CDR3 is 14 amino acids long. The germline V gene encodes CDR1 MNHEY and CDR2 SMNVEV (reference sequence). CDR3 loop: CASSLIPSNQPQQF. The CDR3 bases are TGTGCCAGCAGTTTGATCCCATCCAATCAGCCCCAGCAATTT.

This clonotype was found many times. This chain connects TRBV4-3 to TRBJ2-5; D gene uncertain. The CDR3 has 15 residues. Trimming pared 1 base from V and 4 bases from J, leaving 13 bases between. Germline V CDR1 and CDR2: LGHNA, YSLEER. This CDR3 is CASSQVASPGETQYF. The CDR3 coding sequence is TGCGCCAGCAGCCAAGTCGCCAGCCCCGGAGAGACCCAGTACTTC.